These 8 T cell receptor beta chains were sequenced from one sample in a study of identifying expanded T cells in peripheral blood. Profiled with immunoSEQ multiplex PCR; TCRdb holds only in-frame clones, not every one. The data contain around 120,000 clones, 84% of them singletons. The sample taken for sequencing was blood. These receptors originate from a person aged 18 to 69 in good health.

The chain is built from TRBV19 and TRBJ1-6; the match to TRBD1 covers 9 bases. This CDR3 has 18 amino acids. Trimming took 3 bases from V and 9 from J; bases not matched to a gene: 15. The germline CDR1 and CDR2 sequences are LNHDA and SQIVND (reference sequence). The CDR3: CASSIEWATGGRISPLHF. CDR3 DNA: TGTGCCAGTAGTATCGAATGGGCAACAGGGGGCCGTATTTCACCCCTCCACTTT.

The V call is TRBV18, the J call TRBJ1-2; D unresolved. Germline V lookup: CDR1 KGHSH, CDR2 LQKENI. Trimming left V 3 bases short and J 1 base short, with 15 bases between. This CDR3 spans 16 amino acids. This chain's CDR3 is CASSPLGSGFNYGYTF. The CDR3 DNA reads TGTGCCAGCTCACCCTTGGGAAGCGGATTTAACTATGGCTACACCTTC.

This clone was seen just once. The chain recombines TRBV7-9 with TRBJ1-4; no clear D gene. CDR1 and CDR2 (germline): SEHNR, FQNEAQ (reference sequence). CDR3 size: 16 residues. Trimming cost V 5 bases and J 0 bases, with 13 bases left between them. The CDR3 bases are TGTGCCAGCAGCCCCCATGCGGTGACAACTAATGAAAAACTGTTTTTT. It specifies CASSPHAVTTNEKLFF.

The rearrangement uses TRBV15 and TRBJ1-1; D is unclear. Germline assignment: CDR1 LNHNV and CDR2 YYDKDF (reference sequence). Trimming removed 4 bases from V and 0 bases from J, with 6 bases in between. The CDR3 covers 13 residues. The CDR3: CATSTIMNTEAFF. CDR3 coding DNA: TGTGCCACCAGCACCATTATGAACACTGAAGCTTTCTTT. Filled out from reference TRBV15 and TRBJ1-1, the complete variable domain reads DAMVIQNPRYQVTQFGKPVTLSCSQTLNHNVMYWYQQKSSQAPKLLFHYYDKDFNNEADTPDNFQSRRPNTSFCFLDIRSPGLGDTAMYLCATSTIMNTEAFFGQGTRLTVV.

The J gene is TRBJ1-6, the V gene TRBV5-8, with D perhaps TRBD1 (5 bases). Trimming cost V 1 base and J 9 bases, with 17 bases left between them. Per germline, CDR1 SGHTS and CDR2 YDEGEE. There are 16 residues in the CDR3. The CDR3 DNA follows: TGTGCCAGCAGCTTGTTGAGGGGTATCAGAGGTTCACCCCTCCACTTT. Translated, it gives CASSLLRGIRGSPLHF.

The gene calls are TRBV7-2 and TRBJ2-5, with a possible D match to TRBD2 (5 bases). The CDR3 contains 12 residues. Between the trimmed V and J ends, which lost 8 bases and 5 bases, there was a span of 12 bases. The germline V gene has CDR1 SGHTA and CDR2 FQGNSA. The CDR3 reads CASGRRGETQYF. The CDR3 bases are TGTGCCAGCGGCCGGAGAGGGGAGACCCAGTACTTC.

This clone occurred a few times. This chain uses TRBV7-8 with TRBJ1-6; TRBD1 might be the D (5 bases). The CDR3 contains 16 residues. V lost 7 bases to trimming and J lost 5 bases, with 18 bases between them. Per the germline V gene, CDR1 is SGHVS and CDR2 is FQNEAQ. Written as DNA, the CDR3 is TGTGCCAGCACCCATAGGGACGGGGGAAATAATTCACCCCTCCACTTT. Encoded protein: CASTHRDGGNNSPLHF.

CDR3: CASSPLGGGVNTDTQYF. The CDR3 region has the DNA TGCGCCAGCAGCCCTCTTGGCGGGGGCGTAAACACAGATACGCAGTATTTT. This chain joins TRBV5-1 and TRBJ2-3, with a possible D match to TRBD2 (7 bases). Looked up from germline, CDR1 is SGHRS and CDR2 is YFSETQ. Trimming left V 4 bases short and J 2 bases short, with 20 bases between. This CDR3 comprises 17 residues.